One and the same sample provided the 7 T cell receptor beta chains below, sequenced in a study of blood T cell repertoires in COVID-19. Clones were read by immunoSEQ multiplex PCR, and TCRdb kept only the in-frame ones, dropping some. Of about 240,000 clones in the sample, approximately 78% were seen once. Sequencing was done on a sample of peripheral blood. These receptors were obtained from an older woman with active or convalescent COVID-19.

The chain carries TRBV21-1 and TRBJ2-3; TRBD2 reflects the table's D call only, with no check against the DNA. TRBV21-1 is described as a pseudogene. The CDR3 extends over 18 amino acids. CDR3 sequence reads: CASSTLSLLAGPTDTQYF. The CDR3 nucleotides read TGTGCCAGCAGCACCCTCTCCCTTCTAGCGGGGCCCACAGATACGCAGTATTTT.

V and J are TRBV19 and TRBJ1-5, with D maybe TRBD1 (5 bases). This CDR3 has 15 residues. V gave up 5 bases and J gave up 0 bases, with 11 bases separating them. CDR1 is LNHDA and CDR2 is SQIVND in the germline V gene (reference sequence). CDR3 loop: CASSFRGGSNQPQHF. DNA for the CDR3: TGTGCCAGTAGTTTCCGGGGGGGTAGCAATCAGCCCCAGCATTTT. Complete variable domain (other parts from reference TRBV19 and TRBJ1-5): DGGITQSPKYLFRKEGQNVTLSCEQNLNHDAMYWYRQDPGQGLRLIYYSQIVNDFQKGDIAEGYSVSREKKESFPLTVTSAQKNPTAFYLCASSFRGGSNQPQHFGDGTRLSIL.

The CDR3 spells CASSDYRESGELFF. For the CDR3, the DNA is TGTGCCAGCAGTGATTACAGGGAATCCGGGGAGCTGTTTTTT. The J gene is TRBJ2-2, the V gene TRBV2; maybe TRBD1 (6 bases). This CDR3 contains 14 residues. Trimming took 3 bases from V and 6 from J, leaving 11 bases between them. Germline V lookup: CDR1 SNHLY, CDR2 FYNNEI.

This rearrangement joins TRBV12-3 or TRBV12-4 to TRBJ2-1; no reliable D call. This CDR3 spans 13 amino acids. Between the trimmed V and J ends, which lost 2 bases and 3 bases, there was a span of 5 bases. This CDR3 reads CASSLTGYNEQFF. CDR3 DNA: TGTGCCAGCAGTTTAACTGGCTACAATGAGCAGTTCTTC.

V is TRBV9 and J is TRBJ2-3, with 8 nucleotides matching TRBD2. The trim removed 0 bases at V and 6 bases at J, leaving 9 bases unmatched. The CDR3 contains 16 residues. Germline values: CDR1 SGDLS, CDR2 YYNGEE. The CDR3 spells CASSVAGSGEADTQYF. The DNA of the CDR3 is TGTGCCAGCAGCGTAGCAGGTAGCGGGGAGGCGGATACGCAGTATTTT.

The V call is TRBV20-1, the J call TRBJ2-1, with D tentatively TRBD1 (5 bases). This CDR3 region has 11 residues. V lost 3 bases to trimming and J lost 10 bases, with 10 bases between them. Germline loops: CDR1 DFQATT, CDR2 SNEGSKA (reference sequence). The CDR3 here is CSARGPAEQFF. The CDR3, as DNA: TGCAGTGCTAGGGGGCCCGCCGAGCAGTTCTTC.

This chain links TRBV2 with TRBJ1-1; TRBD1 is a possible D gene (5 bases). The V end was cut by 4 bases, the J end by 6 bases, with 18 bases between. The CDR3 runs to 15 residues. The germline V gene encodes CDR1 SNHLY and CDR2 FYNNEI. Written as DNA, the CDR3 is TGTGCCAGCAGTGCAACCCTCGTCGGGACTTCTGAAGCTTTCTTT. Amino acid sequence: CASSATLVGTSEAFF.